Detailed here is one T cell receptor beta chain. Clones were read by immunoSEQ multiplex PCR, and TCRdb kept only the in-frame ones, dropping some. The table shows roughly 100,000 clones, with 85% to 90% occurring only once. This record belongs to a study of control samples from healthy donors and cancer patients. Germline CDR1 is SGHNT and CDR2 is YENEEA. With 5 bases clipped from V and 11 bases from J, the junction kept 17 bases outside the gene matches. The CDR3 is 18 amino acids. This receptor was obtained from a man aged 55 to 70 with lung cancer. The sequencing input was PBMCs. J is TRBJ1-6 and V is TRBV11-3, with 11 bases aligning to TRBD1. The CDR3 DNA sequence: TGTGCCAGCAGCGTTACATTGGGACAGGGGGGGAGGAAAGCACCCCTCCACTTT. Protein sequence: CASSVTLGQGGRKAPLHF.